The text below deals with one TCR beta chain. The data stem from a study of blood T cell repertoires in COVID-19. The germline V gene encodes CDR1 LGHDT and CDR2 YNNKEL (reference sequence). This CDR3 is built from 16 residues. Deletions cut 0 bases from V and 0 bases from J, with 9 bases between. Methods used by the authors: Amplified reference gene primers provided the basis for estimating nucleated cell counts. Assay used: immunoSEQ multiplex PCR; TCRdb lists only in-frame clones, some missing. V, J and clone size are those of that table, while D and trimming were read from the DNA. Among 220,000 or so clones, around 82% were seen once, and the ten largest hold 2.3%.

The sequencing input was peripheral blood. This clonotype was sampled from a woman aged 55-70 years with acute or convalescent COVID-19. The V call is TRBV3-1 (or the pseudogene TRBV3-2), the J call TRBJ1-5; no clear D. The DNA of the CDR3 is TGTGCCAGCAGCCAAGATTCGGGATATAGCAATCAGCCCCAGCATTTT. Encoded protein: CASSQDSGYSNQPQHF.